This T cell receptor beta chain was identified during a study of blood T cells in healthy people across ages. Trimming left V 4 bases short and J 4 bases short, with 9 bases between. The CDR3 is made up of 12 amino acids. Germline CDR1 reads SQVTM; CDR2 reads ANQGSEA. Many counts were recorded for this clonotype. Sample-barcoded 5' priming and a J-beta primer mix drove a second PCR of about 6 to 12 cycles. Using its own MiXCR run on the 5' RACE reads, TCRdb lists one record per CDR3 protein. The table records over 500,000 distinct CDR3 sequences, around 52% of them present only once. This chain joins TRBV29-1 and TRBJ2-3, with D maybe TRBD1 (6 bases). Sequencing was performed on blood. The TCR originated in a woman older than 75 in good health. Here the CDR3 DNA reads TGCAGCGTTGCCAGGGGAGCAGATACGCAGTATTTT. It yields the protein CSVARGADTQYF.